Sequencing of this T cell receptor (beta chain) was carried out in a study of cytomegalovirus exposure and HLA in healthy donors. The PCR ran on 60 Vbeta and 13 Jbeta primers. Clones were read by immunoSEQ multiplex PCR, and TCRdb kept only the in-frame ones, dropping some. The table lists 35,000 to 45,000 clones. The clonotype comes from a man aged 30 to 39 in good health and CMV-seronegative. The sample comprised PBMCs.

DNA for the CDR3: TGTGCCAGCAGTCGCGGACAGGGACCCTATGGCTACACCTTC. This codes for CASSRGQGPYGYTF. V and J are TRBV28 and TRBJ1-2, with TRBD1 matching 8 bases. Losses at the gene ends were 5 bases for V and 4 bases for J; bases not matched to a gene: 6. The germline V gene has CDR1 MDHEN and CDR2 SYDVKM. The CDR3 spans 14 residues.